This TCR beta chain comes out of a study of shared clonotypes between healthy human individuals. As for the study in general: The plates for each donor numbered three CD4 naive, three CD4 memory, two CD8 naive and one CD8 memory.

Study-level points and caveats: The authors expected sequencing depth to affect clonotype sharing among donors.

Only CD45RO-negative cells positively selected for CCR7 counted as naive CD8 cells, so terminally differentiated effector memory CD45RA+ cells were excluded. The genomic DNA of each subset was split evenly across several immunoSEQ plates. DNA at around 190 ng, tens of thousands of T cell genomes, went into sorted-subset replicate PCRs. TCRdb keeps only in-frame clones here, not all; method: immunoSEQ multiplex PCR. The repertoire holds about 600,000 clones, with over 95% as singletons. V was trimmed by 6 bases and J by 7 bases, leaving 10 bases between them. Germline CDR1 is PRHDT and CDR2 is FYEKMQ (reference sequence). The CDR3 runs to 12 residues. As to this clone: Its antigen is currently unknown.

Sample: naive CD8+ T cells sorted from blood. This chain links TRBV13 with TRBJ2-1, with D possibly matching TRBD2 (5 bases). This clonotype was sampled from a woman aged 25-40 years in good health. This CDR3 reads CASRLGGNEQFF. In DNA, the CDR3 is TGTGCCAGCAGGCTCGGCGGGAATGAGCAGTTCTTC.